This record concerns one TCR beta chain sequence. The antigen is undetermined. CDR1 and CDR2 from the germline V gene are DFQATT and SNEGSKA (reference sequence). CDR3 length: 13 amino acids. J was trimmed by 7 bases and V by 1 base; bases with no gene match: 4. This sample was taken from a study of response to subunit inactivated influenza vaccine. Study results and caveats: The authors proposed limited new T cell recruitment per seasonal influenza vaccination.

TCRdb analysed the RT-PCR reads with MiXCR anew, one entry per CDR3 protein. This sample has about 530,000 distinct CDR3 sequences, with 10% to 15% found just once. The V gene is TRBV20-1, the J gene TRBJ2-5, with 9 bases lining up with TRBD1. The TCR sequence derives from a man aged 50-60 years who received an inactivated influenza vaccine. The material sequenced was PBMCs from blood, taken roughly 47 days after vaccination. In DNA form, the CDR3 reads TGCAGTGCTAGAGTCGGGACAGGGAGGACCCAGTACTTC. Encoded protein: CSARVGTGRTQYF.